Listed below are T cell receptor beta chains from one sample, sequenced in a study of PD-1 blockade in classical Hodgkin lymphoma. Libraries were prepared by immunoSEQ multiplex PCR; TCRdb keeps only in-frame clonotypes and omits some of them. This repertoire shows approximately 12,000 clones, about 82% found once; its top ten account for roughly a quarter. The sequenced sample was peripheral blood mononuclear cells (PBMCs), obtained at baseline. The receptors come from a human donor with classical Hodgkin lymphoma. Both conserved end residues are part of each CDR3.

j_call: TRBJ2-1; v_call: TRBV7-9; cdr3_aa: CASSLGEGGPYEQFF
j_call: TRBJ1-1; v_call: TRBV9; cdr3_aa: CASSAISVRAEAFF
j_call: TRBJ2-7; v_call: TRBV11-2; cdr3_aa: CASSLLGGATYEQYF
j_call: TRBJ1-1; v_call: TRBV19; cdr3_aa: CASSIFLANTEAFF
j_call: TRBJ2-3; v_call: TRBV5-1; cdr3_aa: CASSRDEGGTDTQYF
j_call: TRBJ2-3; v_call: TRBV15; cdr3_aa: CATSRAQGYTDTQYF
j_call: TRBJ2-7; v_call: TRBV7-2; cdr3_aa: CASSLDPGGLEQYF
j_call: TRBJ2-4; v_call: TRBV19; cdr3_aa: CASSIEGFWGALKNIQYF
j_call: TRBJ2-7; v_call: TRBV23-1; cdr3_aa: CASSPRLSYEQYF
j_call: TRBJ2-2; v_call: TRBV27; cdr3_aa: CASRGGGTWTGELFF
j_call: TRBJ2-5; v_call: TRBV5-1; cdr3_aa: CASSLATGETQYF
j_call: TRBJ2-1; v_call: TRBV4-1; cdr3_aa: CASSHPGLLYNEQFF
j_call: TRBJ2-2; v_call: TRBV7-6; cdr3_aa: CASLGQGIAGELFF
j_call: TRBJ1-5; v_call: TRBV7-2; cdr3_aa: CASSLEGKSNQPQHF
j_call: TRBJ2-7; v_call: TRBV25-1; cdr3_aa: CASIRTGTSGEQYF
j_call: TRBJ2-2; v_call: TRBV30; cdr3_aa: CAWKVRGRGTGELFF
j_call: TRBJ2-1; v_call: TRBV14; cdr3_aa: CASSQRGQGSRNEQFF
j_call: TRBJ2-7; v_call: TRBV18; cdr3_aa: CASSPSGGSHEQYF
j_call: TRBJ2-3; v_call: TRBV10-3; cdr3_aa: CAITESEKDTQYF
j_call: TRBJ2-3; v_call: TRBV25-1; cdr3_aa: CASSESQLRGNGTDTQYF
j_call: TRBJ1-1; v_call: TRBV15; cdr3_aa: CATSRDKVLGAEAFF
j_call: TRBJ2-7; v_call: TRBV9; cdr3_aa: CASTPYEVPYEQYF
j_call: TRBJ1-4; v_call: TRBV7-9; cdr3_aa: CASSLPGTLREKLFF